A selection of T cell receptor beta chains follows, all from one sample in a study of T cell responses to AZD1222 COVID-19 vaccine. The table came from immunoSEQ multiplex PCR; TCRdb's copy has only in-frame clones and leaves some out. The sample lists about 97,000 clones; roughly 90% were seen once. The sequenced sample was peripheral blood, obtained on day 0 of AZD1222 vaccination. The receptors derive from an adult in good health. Both conserved end residues are part of each CDR3. A D gene is named only where the DNA matches it firmly. Only some rows state a clone size, as once, few, many or a class for expanded clones.

.	.	TRBJ1-6	TRBV19	CASSIGGNSPLHF	TGTGCCAGTAGTATCGGGGGCAATTCACCCCTCCACTTT
.	.	TRBJ1-1	TRBV20-1	CSATRGLEAFF	TGCAGTGCTACCCGGGGGCTCGAAGCTTTCTTT
.	TRBD1	TRBJ1-2	TRBV6-5	CASTRDRGVYGYTF	TGTGCCAGCACCCGAGACAGGGGGGTTTATGGCTACACCTTC
.	.	TRBJ2-3	TRBV19	CASSIDFGGGDDTQYF	TGTGCCAGTAGTATAGATTTTGGGGGCGGCGATGATACGCAGTATTTT
.	TRBD1	TRBJ1-1	TRBV27	CASIRTGGSDGAFF	TGTGCCAGCATCCGGACAGGGGGCAGTGATGGGGCTTTCTTT
.	.	TRBJ1-2	TRBV4-1	CASSPQGFNYGYTF	TGCGCCAGCAGCCCGCAGGGGTTTAACTATGGCTACACCTTC
once	.	TRBJ2-6	TRBV19	CASHITGGSGANVLTF	TGTGCCAGTCACATCACCGGAGGGTCCGGGGCCAACGTCCTGACTTTC
.	.	TRBJ1-6	TRBV30	CAWRRTSYSPLHF	TGTGCCTGGAGGCGGACCTCTTATTCACCCCTCCACTTT
.	.	TRBJ1-2	TRBV28	CASSSGTYYGYTF	TGTGCCAGCAGTTCGGGAACCTACTATGGCTACACCTTC
.	.	TRBJ1-5	TRBV4-1	CASSQDVWGRVNQPQHF	TGCGCCAGCAGCCAAGACGTATGGGGACGTGTTAATCAGCCCCAGCATTTT
.	.	TRBJ1-6	TRBV7-9	CASSQENSPLHF	TGTGCCAGCAGTCAGGAGAATTCACCCCTCCACTTT
.	.	TRBJ1-1	TRBV7-9	CASSSTGSHTEAFF	TGTGCCAGCAGCTCAACGGGATCTCACACTGAAGCTTTCTTT
.	TRBD1	TRBJ1-5	TRBV19	CASSTGGSYSNQPQHF	TGTGCCAGTAGTACAGGGGGCAGTTATAGCAATCAGCCCCAGCATTTT
.	.	TRBJ1-2	TRBV3-1/TRBV3-2	CASSLRTTGNYGYTF	TGTGCCAGCAGTCTCAGGACAACCGGGAACTATGGCTACACCTTC
.	TRBD1	TRBJ1-1	TRBV19	CASSATGTGETEAFF	TGTGCCAGTAGTGCGACCGGGACAGGGGAAACTGAAGCTTTCTTT
.	.	TRBJ2-7	TRBV24-1	CATLRRDSYEQYF	TGTGCCACCCTTCGCAGGGACTCCTACGAGCAGTACTTC
.	TRBD1	TRBJ2-5	TRBV4-1	CASSQEGTAQETQYF	TGCGCCAGCAGCCAAGAAGGGACAGCCCAAGAGACCCAGTACTTC
.	.	TRBJ2-4	TRBV5-5	CASSSQVAKNIQYF	TGTGCCAGCAGCTCACAGGTAGCCAAAAACATTCAGTACTTC
.	TRBD2	TRBJ2-2	TRBV7-6	CASSASLAGGFAGELFF	TGTGCCAGCAGCGCGTCTCTAGCGGGGGGTTTCGCCGGGGAGCTGTTTTTT
.	.	TRBJ2-5	TRBV7-6	CASSLGGRETQYF	TGTGCCAGCAGCTTGGGGGGAAGGGAGACCCAGTACTTC
.	.	TRBJ2-5	TRBV30	CAWSVRETQYF	TGTGCCTGGAGTGTGAGGGAGACCCAGTACTTC
.	TRBD1	TRBJ2-1	TRBV3-1/TRBV3-2	CASSRNPRRDSNEQFF	TGTGCCAGCAGTCGAAATCCTCGACGGGACAGCAATGAGCAGTTCTTC
.	.	TRBJ2-7	TRBV19	CASSITWGVLLYEQYF	TGTGCCAGTAGTATAACATGGGGGGTCCTCTTGTACGAGCAGTACTTC
.	TRBD2	TRBJ2-3	TRBV6-2/TRBV6-3	CASSYNRLAATQYF	TGTGCCAGCAGTTATAATCGACTAGCGGCTACGCAGTATTTT
few	.	TRBJ1-1	TRBV5-1	CASSLDIGGTEAFF	TGCGCCAGCAGTTTAGACATTGGGGGCACTGAAGCTTTCTTT
few	.	TRBJ1-6	TRBV4-3	CASSQVRGTPLHF	TGCGCCAGCAGCCAAGTCCGGGGGACACCCCTCCACTTT
.	.	TRBJ2-3	TRBV5-1	CASSFGLPTDTQYF	TGCGCCAGCAGCTTTGGCCTCCCCACAGATACGCAGTATTTT
.	TRBD2	TRBJ2-3	TRBV24-1	CATSDPGLAGVDTQYF	TGTGCCACCAGTGACCCTGGACTAGCGGGGGTGGATACGCAGTATTTT
.	.	TRBJ2-5	TRBV20-1	CSASQGYGTQYF	TGCAGTGCTAGTCAGGGCTATGGGACCCAGTACTTC
.	TRBD1	TRBJ1-2	TRBV19	CASSIDRQGGGYTF	TGTGCCAGTAGTATAGATAGACAGGGCGGCGGCTACACCTTC
.	TRBD1	TRBJ1-1	TRBV19	CASKTGRRTEAFF	TGTGCCAGCAAGACAGGGCGAAGAACTGAAGCTTTCTTT
.	.	TRBJ2-6	TRBV7-2	CASSPQGGVAGANVLTF	TGTGCCAGCAGCCCCCAGGGAGGAGTCGCTGGGGCCAACGTCCTGACTTTC
.	.	TRBJ1-1	TRBV5-4	CASSSDRYGTEAFF	TGTGCCAGCAGCTCCGACAGATACGGCACTGAAGCTTTCTTT
.	TRBD1	TRBJ2-7	TRBV11-2	CASSLVGQESSYEQYF	TGTGCCAGCAGCTTAGTTGGACAGGAAAGCTCCTACGAGCAGTACTTC
.	.	TRBJ1-4	TRBV7-2	CASSLAATNEKLFF	TGTGCCAGCAGCTTAGCTGCAACTAATGAAAAACTGTTTTTT
.	.	TRBJ1-4	TRBV2	CASSVVGGTNEKLFF	TGTGCCAGCAGTGTTGTAGGGGGAACTAATGAAAAACTGTTTTTT